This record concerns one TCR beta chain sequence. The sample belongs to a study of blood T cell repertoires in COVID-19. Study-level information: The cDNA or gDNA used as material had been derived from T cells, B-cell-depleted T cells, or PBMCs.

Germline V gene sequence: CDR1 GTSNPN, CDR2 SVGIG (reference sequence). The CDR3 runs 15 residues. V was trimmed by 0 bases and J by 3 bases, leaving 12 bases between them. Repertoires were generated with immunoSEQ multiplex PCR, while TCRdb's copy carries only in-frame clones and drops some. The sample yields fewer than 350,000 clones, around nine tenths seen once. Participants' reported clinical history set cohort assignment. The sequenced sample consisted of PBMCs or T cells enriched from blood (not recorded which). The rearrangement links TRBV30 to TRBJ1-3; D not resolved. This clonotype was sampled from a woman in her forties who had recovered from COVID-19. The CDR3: CAWSVLEAVGNTIYF. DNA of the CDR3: TGTGCCTGGAGTGTACTAGAAGCCGTTGGAAACACCATATATTTT.